This T cell receptor (beta chain) was identified during a study of blood T cells in healthy people across ages. Sample-barcoded 5' priming and a J-beta primer mix drove a second PCR of 7 to 11 cycles. TCRdb used MiXCR to reprocess the 5' RACE reads, holding one entry per CDR3 protein. Counted here are 720,000 or so distinct CDR3 sequences, roughly 43% occurring once; the ten biggest clones make up about 30%. The material sequenced was blood. The receptor was isolated from an elderly man in good health.

Here the CDR3 reads CASSFSFGEQFF. The CDR3 DNA reads as TGTGCCAGCAGCTTCTCTTTTGGTGAGCAGTTCTTC. The V gene is TRBV7-9, the J gene TRBJ2-1, with unresolved D. The CDR3 length is 12 residues. Looked up from germline, CDR1 is SEHNR and CDR2 is FQNEAQ (reference sequence). The V end was cut by 3 bases, the J end by 9 bases, with 9 bases between.